These 13 T cell receptor beta chains were all obtained from the same sample, sequenced in a study of T-cell memory formation after mild COVID-19. Each CDR3 protein gets one entry after TCRdb re-called the 5' RACE reads with MiXCR. The sample carries 150,000 to 200,000 distinct CDR3 sequences, over 20% recorded once. The sequencing input was PBMCs or a T cell subset sorted from them (not recorded which). Receptor source: an adult woman who had mild COVID-19 (a few samples of this study predate the infection). Cell type and time point are not known.

The chain uses TRBV6-5 and TRBJ2-5, with a possible D match to TRBD1 (6 bases). This CDR3 contains 14 residues. Germline V lookup: CDR1 MNHEY, CDR2 SVGAGI. V lost 4 bases and J lost 4, with 13 bases in between. This CDR3 reads CASSSTGKGETQYF. In nucleotides, the CDR3 is TGTGCCAGCAGTTCCACAGGGAAGGGAGAGACCCAGTACTTC.

J is TRBJ2-7 and V is TRBV5-6; possibly TRBD1 for D (5 bases). There are 15 residues in the CDR3. Germline CDR1 reads SGHDT; CDR2 reads YYEEEE. Trimming left V 4 bases short and J 1 base short, with 15 bases between. CDR3 in amino acids: CASSKDRASSYEQYF. CDR3 sequence (DNA): TGTGCCAGCAGCAAAGACAGAGCCTCTTCCTACGAGCAGTACTTC.

CDR3 nucleotide sequence: TGTGCCAGCAGTTTATCCAGCGGGGACGCCGACTGGGGCTATGGCTACACCTTC. It translates to CASSLSSGDADWGYGYTF. The chain has TRBV27 and TRBJ1-2; D perhaps matches TRBD1 (5 bases). CDR1 and CDR2 (germline): MNHEY, SMNVEV (reference sequence). This CDR3 spans 18 amino acids. Trimming stripped 0 bases from V and 4 bases from J, with 21 bases between.

The J gene is TRBJ1-1, the V gene TRBV6-5; the D is unclear. Trimming stripped 5 bases from V and 8 bases from J, with 18 bases between. The CDR3 covers 14 residues. Germline lookup yields CDR1 MNHEY and CDR2 SVGAGI. The CDR3 spells CASSQEGPPKEAFF. CDR3 DNA: TGTGCCAGCAGTCAAGAAGGACCCCCCAAGGAAGCTTTCTTT.

V usage is TRBV29-1 and J usage is TRBJ2-3; 11 positions match TRBD2. Trimming at V came to 7 bases and at J to 0 bases, leaving 3 bases not matched to a gene. CDR3 length: 14 amino acids. Germline V lookup: CDR1 SQVTM, CDR2 ANQGSEA. CDR3 amino acids: CSARTSGSTDTQYF. As DNA, the CDR3 is TGCAGCGCCCGGACTAGCGGGAGCACAGATACGCAGTATTTT.

V usage is TRBV11-1 and J usage is TRBJ1-1; 8 bases agree with TRBD1. The CDR3 consists of 17 residues. Germline-derived CDR1 and CDR2 are SGHAT and FQDESV (reference sequence). V lost 4 bases, J lost 0 bases, and 10 bases stayed unmatched. The CDR3 spells CASSSTGTGRMNTEAFF. As DNA, the CDR3 is TGTGCCAGCAGCTCGACCGGGACAGGACGTATGAACACTGAAGCTTTCTTT.

This clonotype has ten or more counts. The V call is TRBV5-1, the J call TRBJ1-5; TRBD1 is a possible D gene (5 bases). CDR1 is SGHRS and CDR2 is YFSETQ in the germline V gene. V gave up 0 bases and J gave up 4 bases, with 5 bases separating them. The CDR3 consists of 13 residues. In nucleotides, the CDR3 is TGCGCCAGCAGCTTGGCAGGGAATCAGCCCCAGCATTTT. This codes for CASSLAGNQPQHF.

CDR3 DNA sequence: TGCAGCGTCGCTAATCGGGACAGGGGCTTGAGAGAAAACATTCAGTACTTC. It encodes CSVANRDRGLRENIQYF. This rearrangement joins TRBV29-1 to TRBJ2-4; TRBD1 matches 10 bases. Per germline, CDR1 SQVTM and CDR2 ANQGSEA. The CDR3 has 17 amino acids. V lost 6 bases and J lost 5; bases outside the gene matches: 16. The full variable domain, its missing parts supplied by reference TRBV29-1 and TRBJ2-4, is SAVISQKPSRDICQRGTSLTIQCQVDSQVTMMFWYRQQPGQSLTLIATANQGSEATYESGFVIDKFPISRPNLTFSTLTVSNMSPEDSSIYLCSVANRDRGLRENIQYFGAGTRLSVL.

This clonotype was observed a few times. The chain uses TRBV11-2 and TRBJ2-3; 8 positions agree with TRBD1. There are 15 residues in the CDR3. Germline V gives CDR1 SGHAT, CDR2 FQNNGV. J gave up 1 base and V 7 bases, and 7 bases lay outside the gene matches. For the CDR3, the DNA is TGTGCCAGCATCCCAGCAGGGGGCCGCACAGATACGCAGTATTTT. Translated, it gives CASIPAGGRTDTQYF.

The chain has TRBV4-3 and TRBJ2-2, with TRBD2 matching over 7 bases. The ends lost 4 bases at V and 1 base at J; junction bases unmatched: 6. The CDR3 has 16 amino acids. Germline CDR1 is LGHNA and CDR2 is YSLEER. CDR3 nucleotide sequence: TGCGCCAGCAGCCTTTTCCAGCGGGAGAACACCGGGGAGCTGTTTTTT. Translation: CASSLFQRENTGELFF.

This clonotype was observed a single time. This chain joins TRBV27 and TRBJ2-3, with D hard to call. The V end was cut by 4 bases, the J end by 1 base, with 12 bases between. This CDR3 is built from 15 residues. CDR1 and CDR2 (germline): MNHEY, SMNVEV (reference sequence). The CDR3 reads CASSSLVSRTDTQYF. For the CDR3, the DNA is TGTGCCAGCAGTTCCCTGGTCTCGCGCACAGATACGCAGTATTTT.

This rearrangement joins TRBV18 to TRBJ2-5; D is possibly TRBD2 (6 bases). With 3 bases removed from V and 0 bases from J, the gap between germline ends came to 11 bases. The CDR3 extends over 15 amino acids. In germline, CDR1 is KGHSH, CDR2 LQKENI. The CDR3 DNA follows: TGTGCCAGCTCACCTCTAGGGGAGGACCAAGAGACCCAGTACTTC. Its translation is CASSPLGEDQETQYF.

In DNA form, the CDR3 reads TGTGCCACCAGCAGGGGACTAGCGGGAGTTTCCCACGAGCAGTACTTC. Its protein product is CATSRGLAGVSHEQYF. The V and J genes are TRBV15 and TRBJ2-7; 14 bases are shared with TRBD2. Germline V CDR1 and CDR2: LNHNV, YYDKDF (reference sequence). The CDR3 has 16 amino acids. The junction had 6 bases not matched to a gene; V was cut back by 3 bases and J by 5 bases.